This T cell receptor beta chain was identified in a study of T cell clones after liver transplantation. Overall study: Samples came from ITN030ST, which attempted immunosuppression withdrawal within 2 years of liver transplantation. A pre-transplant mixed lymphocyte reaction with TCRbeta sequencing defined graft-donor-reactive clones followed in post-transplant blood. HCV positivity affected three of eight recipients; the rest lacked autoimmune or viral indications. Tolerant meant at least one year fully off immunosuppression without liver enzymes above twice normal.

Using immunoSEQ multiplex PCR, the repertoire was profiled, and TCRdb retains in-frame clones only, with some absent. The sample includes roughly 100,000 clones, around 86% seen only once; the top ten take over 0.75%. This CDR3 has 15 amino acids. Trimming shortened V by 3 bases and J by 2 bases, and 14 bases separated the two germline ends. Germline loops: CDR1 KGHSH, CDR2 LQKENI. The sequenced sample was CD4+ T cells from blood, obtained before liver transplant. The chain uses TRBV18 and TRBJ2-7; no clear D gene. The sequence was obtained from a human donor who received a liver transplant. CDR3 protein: CASSPNGGGTYEQYF. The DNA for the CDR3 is TGTGCCAGCTCACCCAACGGTGGCGGAACCTACGAGCAGTACTTC.